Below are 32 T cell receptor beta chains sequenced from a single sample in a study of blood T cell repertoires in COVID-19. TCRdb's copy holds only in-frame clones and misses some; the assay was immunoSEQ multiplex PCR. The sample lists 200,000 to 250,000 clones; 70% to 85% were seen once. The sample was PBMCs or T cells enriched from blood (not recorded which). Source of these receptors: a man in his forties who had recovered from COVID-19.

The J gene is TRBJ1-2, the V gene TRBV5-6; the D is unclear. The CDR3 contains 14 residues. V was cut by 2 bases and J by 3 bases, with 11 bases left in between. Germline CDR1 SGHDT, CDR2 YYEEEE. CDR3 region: CASSFGGAYYGYTF. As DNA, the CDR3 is TGTGCCAGCAGCTTCGGAGGAGCGTACTATGGCTACACCTTC.

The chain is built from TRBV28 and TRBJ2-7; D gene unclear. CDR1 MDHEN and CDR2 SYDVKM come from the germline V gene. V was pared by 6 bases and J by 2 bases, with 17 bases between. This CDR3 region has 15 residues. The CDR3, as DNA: TGTGCCAGCAGCCCCCATCCGAGCGCACCCTACGAGCAGTACTTC. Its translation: CASSPHPSAPYEQYF. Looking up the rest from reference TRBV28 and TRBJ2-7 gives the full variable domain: DVKVTQSSRYLVKRTGEKVFLECVQDMDHENMFWYRQDPGLGLRLIYFSYDVKMKEKGDIPEGYSVSREKKERFSLILESASTNQTSMYLCASSPHPSAPYEQYFGPGTRLTVT.

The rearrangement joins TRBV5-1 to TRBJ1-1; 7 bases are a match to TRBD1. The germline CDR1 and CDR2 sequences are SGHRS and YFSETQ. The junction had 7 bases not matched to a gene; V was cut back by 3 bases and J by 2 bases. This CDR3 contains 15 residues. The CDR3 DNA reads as TGCGCCAGCAGCTCCTGGGGACAGCATAACACTGAAGCTTTCTTT. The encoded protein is CASSSWGQHNTEAFF. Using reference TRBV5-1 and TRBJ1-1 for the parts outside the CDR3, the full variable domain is KAGVTQTPRYLIKTRGQQVTLSCSPISGHRSVSWYQQTPGQGLQFLFEYFSETQRNKGNFPGRFSGRQFSNSRSEMNVSTLELGDSALYLCASSSWGQHNTEAFFGQGTRLTVV.

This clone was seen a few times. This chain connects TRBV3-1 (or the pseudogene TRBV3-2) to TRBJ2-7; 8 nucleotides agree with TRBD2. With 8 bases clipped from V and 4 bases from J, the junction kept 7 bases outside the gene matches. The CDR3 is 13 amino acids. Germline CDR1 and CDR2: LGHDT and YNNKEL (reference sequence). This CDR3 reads CASRAGGSYEQYF. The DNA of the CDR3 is TGTGCCAGCCGGGCGGGGGGAAGTTACGAGCAGTACTTC.

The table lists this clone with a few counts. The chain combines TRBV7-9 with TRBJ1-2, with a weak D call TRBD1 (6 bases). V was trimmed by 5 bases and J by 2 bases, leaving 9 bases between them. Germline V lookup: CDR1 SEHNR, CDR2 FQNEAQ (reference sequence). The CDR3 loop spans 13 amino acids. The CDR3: CASSPQGNYGYTF. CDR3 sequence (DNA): TGTGCCAGCAGCCCGCAGGGGAACTATGGCTACACCTTC.

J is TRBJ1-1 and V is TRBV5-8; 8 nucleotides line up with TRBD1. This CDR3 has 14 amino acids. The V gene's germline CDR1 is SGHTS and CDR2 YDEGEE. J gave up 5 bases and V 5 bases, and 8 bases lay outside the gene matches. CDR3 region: CASRWTGRGTEAFF. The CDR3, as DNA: TGTGCCAGCAGGTGGACAGGGAGGGGGACTGAAGCTTTCTTT. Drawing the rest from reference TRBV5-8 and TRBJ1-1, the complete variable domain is EAGVTQSPTHLIKTRGQQATLRCSPISGHTSVYWYQQALGLGLQFLLWYDEGEERNRGNFPPRFSGRQFPNYSSELNVNALELEDSALYLCASRWTGRGTEAFFGQGTRLTVV.

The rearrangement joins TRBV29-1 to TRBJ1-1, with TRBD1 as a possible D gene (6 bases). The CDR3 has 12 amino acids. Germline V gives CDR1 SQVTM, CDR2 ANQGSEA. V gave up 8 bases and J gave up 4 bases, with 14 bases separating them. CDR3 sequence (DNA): TGCAGCTCGTTTACAGGGAGCACTGAAGCTTTCTTT. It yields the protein CSSFTGSTEAFF.

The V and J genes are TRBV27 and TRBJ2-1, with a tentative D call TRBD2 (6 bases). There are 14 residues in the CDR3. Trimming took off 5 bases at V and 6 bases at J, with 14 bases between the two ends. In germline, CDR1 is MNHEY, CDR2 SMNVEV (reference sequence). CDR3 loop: CASSHPEGRNEQFF. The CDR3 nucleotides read TGTGCCAGCAGTCATCCGGAGGGCCGCAATGAGCAGTTCTTC.

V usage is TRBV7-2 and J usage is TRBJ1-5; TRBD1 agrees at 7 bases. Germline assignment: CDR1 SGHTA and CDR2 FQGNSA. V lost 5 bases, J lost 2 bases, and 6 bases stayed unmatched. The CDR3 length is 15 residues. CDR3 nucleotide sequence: TGTGCCAGCAGCCCCCGGACAGGAGGCAATCAGCCCCAGCATTTT. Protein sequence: CASSPRTGGNQPQHF.

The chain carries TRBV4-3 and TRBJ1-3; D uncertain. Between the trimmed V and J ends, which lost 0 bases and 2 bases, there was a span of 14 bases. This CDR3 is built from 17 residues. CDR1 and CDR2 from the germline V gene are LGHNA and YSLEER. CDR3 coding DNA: TGCGCCAGCAGCCAAGATCCGACGGGAATAGCTGGAAACACCATATATTTT. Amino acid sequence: CASSQDPTGIAGNTIYF.

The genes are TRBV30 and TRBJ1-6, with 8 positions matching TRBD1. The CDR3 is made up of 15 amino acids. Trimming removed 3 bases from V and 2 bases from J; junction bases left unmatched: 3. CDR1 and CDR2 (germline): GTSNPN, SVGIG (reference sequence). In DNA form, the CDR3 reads TGTGCCTGGAGATACAGGGGGGCCTATAATTCACCCCTCCACTTT. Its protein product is CAWRYRGAYNSPLHF.

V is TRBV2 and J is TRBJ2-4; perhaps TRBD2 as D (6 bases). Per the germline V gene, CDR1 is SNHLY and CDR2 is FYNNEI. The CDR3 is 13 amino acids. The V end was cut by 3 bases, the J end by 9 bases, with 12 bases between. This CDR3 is CASSEEGKGIQYF. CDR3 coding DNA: TGTGCCAGCAGTGAGGAGGGAAAAGGCATTCAGTACTTC. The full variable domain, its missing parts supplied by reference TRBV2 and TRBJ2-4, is EPEVTQTPSHQVTQMGQEVILRCVPISNHLYFYWYRQILGQKVEFLVSFYNNEISEKSEIFDDQFSVERPDGSNFTLKIRSTKLEDSAMYFCASSEEGKGIQYFGAGTRLSVL.

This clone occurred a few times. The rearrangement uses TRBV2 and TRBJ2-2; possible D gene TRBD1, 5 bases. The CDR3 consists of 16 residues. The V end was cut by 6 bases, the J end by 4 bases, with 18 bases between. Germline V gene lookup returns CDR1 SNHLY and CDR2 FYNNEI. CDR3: CASSAKGRVSTGELFF. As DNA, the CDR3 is TGTGCCAGCAGCGCCAAGGGCAGGGTCAGCACCGGGGAGCTGTTTTTT. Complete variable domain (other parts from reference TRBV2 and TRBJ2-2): EPEVTQTPSHQVTQMGQEVILRCVPISNHLYFYWYRQILGQKVEFLVSFYNNEISEKSEIFDDQFSVERPDGSNFTLKIRSTKLEDSAMYFCASSAKGRVSTGELFFGEGSRLTVL.

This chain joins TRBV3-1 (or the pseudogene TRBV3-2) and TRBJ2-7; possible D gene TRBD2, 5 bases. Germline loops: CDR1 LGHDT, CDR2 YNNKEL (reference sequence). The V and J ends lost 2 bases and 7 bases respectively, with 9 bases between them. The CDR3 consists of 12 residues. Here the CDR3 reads CASSQLTGEQYF. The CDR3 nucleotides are TGTGCCAGCAGCCAATTGACGGGAGAGCAGTACTTC.

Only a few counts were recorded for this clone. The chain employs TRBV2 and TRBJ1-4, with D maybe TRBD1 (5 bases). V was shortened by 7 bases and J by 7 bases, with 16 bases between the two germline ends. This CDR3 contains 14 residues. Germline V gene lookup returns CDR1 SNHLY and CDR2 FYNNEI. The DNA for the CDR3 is TGTGCCAGCAAGCTAGAGCCAGGGCTTGAAAAACTGTTTTTT. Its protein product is CASKLEPGLEKLFF.

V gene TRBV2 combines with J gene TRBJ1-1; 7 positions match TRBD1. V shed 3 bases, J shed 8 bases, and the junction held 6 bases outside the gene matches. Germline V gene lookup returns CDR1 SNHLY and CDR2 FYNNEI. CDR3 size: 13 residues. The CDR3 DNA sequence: TGTGCCAGCAGTGAGGACAGGAGCGACGAAGCTTTCTTT. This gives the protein CASSEDRSDEAFF.

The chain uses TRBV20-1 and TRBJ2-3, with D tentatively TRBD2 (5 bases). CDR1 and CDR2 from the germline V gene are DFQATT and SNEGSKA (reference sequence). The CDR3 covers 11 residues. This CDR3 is CSERFTDTQYF. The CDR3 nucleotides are TGCAGCGAGCGGTTCACAGATACGCAGTATTTT.

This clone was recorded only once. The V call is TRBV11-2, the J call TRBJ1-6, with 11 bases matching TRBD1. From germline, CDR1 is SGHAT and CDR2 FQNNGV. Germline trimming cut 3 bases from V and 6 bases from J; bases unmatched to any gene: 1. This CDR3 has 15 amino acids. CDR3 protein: CASSFGTGGNSPLHF. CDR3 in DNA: TGTGCCAGCAGCTTCGGGACAGGGGGTAATTCACCCCTCCACTTT.

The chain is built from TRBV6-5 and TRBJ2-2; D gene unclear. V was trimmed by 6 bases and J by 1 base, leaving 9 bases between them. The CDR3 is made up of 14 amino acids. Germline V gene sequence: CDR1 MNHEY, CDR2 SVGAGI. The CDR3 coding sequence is TGTGCCAGCAGCTACGACTGGAACACCGGGGAGCTGTTTTTT. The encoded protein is CASSYDWNTGELFF.

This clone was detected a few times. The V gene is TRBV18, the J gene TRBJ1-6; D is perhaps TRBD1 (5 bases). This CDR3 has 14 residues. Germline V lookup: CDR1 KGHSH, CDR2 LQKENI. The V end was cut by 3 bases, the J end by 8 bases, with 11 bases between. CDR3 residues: CASSPGLTDSPLHF. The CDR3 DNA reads TGTGCCAGCTCACCGGGACTTACAGATTCACCCCTCCACTTT.

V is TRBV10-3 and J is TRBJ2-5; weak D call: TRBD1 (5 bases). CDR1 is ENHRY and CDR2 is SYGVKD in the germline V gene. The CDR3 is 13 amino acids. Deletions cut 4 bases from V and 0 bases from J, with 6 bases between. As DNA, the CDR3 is TGTGCCATCAGTGTCAGGGACCAAGAGACCCAGTACTTC. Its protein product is CAISVRDQETQYF.

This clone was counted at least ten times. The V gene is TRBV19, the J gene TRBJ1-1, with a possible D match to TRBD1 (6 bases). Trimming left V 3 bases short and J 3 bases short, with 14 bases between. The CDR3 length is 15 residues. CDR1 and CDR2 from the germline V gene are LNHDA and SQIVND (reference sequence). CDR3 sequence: CASSMGRSGDTEAFF. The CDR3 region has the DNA TGTGCCAGTAGTATGGGCCGCTCAGGGGACACTGAAGCTTTCTTT.

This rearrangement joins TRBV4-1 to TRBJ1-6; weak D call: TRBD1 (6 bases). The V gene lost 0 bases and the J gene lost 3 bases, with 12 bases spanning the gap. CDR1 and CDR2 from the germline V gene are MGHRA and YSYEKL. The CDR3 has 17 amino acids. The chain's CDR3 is CASSQDEGGDYNSPLHF. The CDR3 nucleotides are TGCGCCAGCAGCCAAGATGAAGGGGGTGACTATAATTCACCCCTCCACTTT.

This CDR3 reads CASSLYLAGETDTQYF. CDR3 DNA: TGTGCCAGCAGCTTATATCTAGCGGGGGAGACAGATACGCAGTATTTT. The chain couples TRBV11-2 to TRBJ2-3; TRBD2 matches at 10 bases. Germline V gene data show CDR1 as SGHAT and CDR2 as FQNNGV. This CDR3 has 16 amino acids. The V and J ends lost 2 bases and 3 bases, in that order; junction bases with no gene match: 5.

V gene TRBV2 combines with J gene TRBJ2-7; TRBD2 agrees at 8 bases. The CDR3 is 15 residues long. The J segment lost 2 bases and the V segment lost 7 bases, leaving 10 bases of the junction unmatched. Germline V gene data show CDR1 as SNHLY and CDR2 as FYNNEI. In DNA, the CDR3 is TGTGCCAGCAACCCCAGAACTAGCGGCCCCTACGAGCAGTACTTC. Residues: CASNPRTSGPYEQYF.

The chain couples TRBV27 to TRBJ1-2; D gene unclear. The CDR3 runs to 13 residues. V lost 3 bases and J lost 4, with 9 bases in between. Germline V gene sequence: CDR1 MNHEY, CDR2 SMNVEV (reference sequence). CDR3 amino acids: CASSFRASYGYTF. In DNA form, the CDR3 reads TGTGCCAGCAGTTTTAGAGCATCCTATGGCTACACCTTC.

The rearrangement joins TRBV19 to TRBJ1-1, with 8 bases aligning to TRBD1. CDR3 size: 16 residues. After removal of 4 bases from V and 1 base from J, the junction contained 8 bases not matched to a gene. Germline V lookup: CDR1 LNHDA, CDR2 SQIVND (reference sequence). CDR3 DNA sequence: TGTGCCAGTAGTAACCCTCAGGGGGCGCCGAACACTGAAGCTTTCTTT. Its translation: CASSNPQGAPNTEAFF.

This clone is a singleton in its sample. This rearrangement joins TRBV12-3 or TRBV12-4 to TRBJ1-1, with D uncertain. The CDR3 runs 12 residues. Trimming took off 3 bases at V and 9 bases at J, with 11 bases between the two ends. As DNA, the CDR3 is TGTGCCAGCAGTTTCGGGAGATCCAAAGCTTTCTTT. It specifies CASSFGRSKAFF.

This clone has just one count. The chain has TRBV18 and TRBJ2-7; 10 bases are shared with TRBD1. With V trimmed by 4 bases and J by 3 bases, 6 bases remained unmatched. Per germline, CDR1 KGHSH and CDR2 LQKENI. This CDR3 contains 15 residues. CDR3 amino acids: CASSHDRTGGYEQYF. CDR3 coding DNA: TGTGCCAGCTCACATGACCGGACAGGGGGCTACGAGCAGTACTTC.

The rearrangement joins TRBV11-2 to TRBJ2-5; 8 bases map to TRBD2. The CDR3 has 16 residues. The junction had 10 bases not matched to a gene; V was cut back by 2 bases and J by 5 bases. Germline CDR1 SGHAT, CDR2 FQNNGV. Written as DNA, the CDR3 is TGTGCCAGCAGCTTATACGATAGCGGGGCCCGGGAGACCCAGTACTTC. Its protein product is CASSLYDSGARETQYF.

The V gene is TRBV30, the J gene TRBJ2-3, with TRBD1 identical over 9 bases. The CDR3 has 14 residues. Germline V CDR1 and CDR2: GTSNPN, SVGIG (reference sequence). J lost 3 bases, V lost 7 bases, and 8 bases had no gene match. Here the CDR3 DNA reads TGTGCCTCCCTCGACAGGGGGAGGACAGATACGCAGTATTTT. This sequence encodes CASLDRGRTDTQYF.

The CDR3 here is CASSVGRAGLYEQYF. CDR3 nucleotides: TGTGCCAGCAGCGTAGGGCGCGCGGGGCTCTACGAGCAGTACTTC. The chain recombines TRBV9 with TRBJ2-7; TRBD2 might be the D (6 bases). V lost 0 bases and J 3 bases, leaving 13 bases between the germline ends. CDR3 size: 15 residues. Per the germline V gene, CDR1 is SGDLS and CDR2 is YYNGEE.